The 31 T cell receptor beta chains presented below share a single source sample, sequenced in a study of human T cells and chemical hapten exposure. Time point: patch test 1, 2 weeks after DPC sensitization. The treatment is: therapeutic diphenylcyclopropenone sensitization with weekly scalp DPC. MiXCR, applied by TCRdb to the RACE reads, yields one record per CDR3 protein. The data contain fewer than 500,000 distinct CDR3 sequences, more than 4.5% of them seen just once; the ten biggest clones take up around 2.3%. This material consisted of whole blood, taken in connection with sensitization to the hapten diphenylcyclopropenone (DPC). These receptors were obtained from a woman between 45 and 65 years old with alopecia areata. Some clones in this sample may be carry-over from other donors' samples.

The chain employs TRBV20-1 and TRBJ1-1, with D unclear. The CDR3 totals 14 residues. CDR1 is DFQATT, CDR2 SNEGSKA, per germline (reference sequence). V gave up 6 bases and J gave up 0 bases, with 14 bases separating them. The CDR3 spells CSATDGSLNTEAFF. CDR3 DNA sequence: TGCAGTGCCACGGACGGCAGCTTGAACACTGAAGCTTTCTTT.

This clonotype has ten or more counts. The chain recombines TRBV7-9 with TRBJ2-5; 10 positions match TRBD1. The ends lost 4 bases at V and 4 bases at J; junction bases unmatched: 6. CDR3 length: 15 amino acids. Germline assignment: CDR1 SEHNR and CDR2 FQNEAQ (reference sequence). The CDR3 DNA reads TGTGCCAGCAGCTGGCCGGGACAGGGGTTAGAGACCCAGTACTTC. Translation gives CASSWPGQGLETQYF.

Ten or more counts support this clonotype. V and J are TRBV7-2 and TRBJ2-7; 7 positions agree with TRBD2. This CDR3 has 15 amino acids. Trimming took 2 bases from V and 4 from J; bases not matched to a gene: 8. Germline V gives CDR1 SGHTA, CDR2 FQGNSA. The CDR3 region is CASSLWLAGDYEQYF. The DNA of the CDR3 is TGTGCCAGCAGCTTATGGCTCGCGGGGGATTACGAGCAGTACTTC.

The table lists this clonotype with a few counts. The chain carries TRBV27 and TRBJ2-7; D perhaps matches TRBD2 (6 bases). CDR3 length: 15 residues. Germline V gene sequence: CDR1 MNHEY, CDR2 SMNVEV (reference sequence). V was clipped by 0 bases and J by 2 bases, with 11 bases between them. The CDR3 DNA reads TGTGCCAGCAGTTTATCAGAGGGCGGGACCTACGAGCAGTACTTC. Amino acids: CASSLSEGGTYEQYF.

This rearrangement joins TRBV3-1 to TRBJ1-3, with D uncertain. The length of the CDR3 is 15 residues. Trimming removed 0 bases from V and 2 bases from J, with 8 bases in between. CDR1 is LGHDT, CDR2 YNNKEL, per germline (reference sequence). As DNA, the CDR3 is TGTGCCAGCAGCCAAGATGATAGGCCTGGAAACACCATATATTTT. It is translated as CASSQDDRPGNTIYF.

This rearrangement joins TRBV6-2 or TRBV6-3 to TRBJ2-3; D gene unclear. The CDR3 has 15 amino acids. Trimming pared 8 bases from V and 2 bases from J, leaving 17 bases between. Germline-derived CDR1 and CDR2 are MNHEY and SVGEGT. CDR3 DNA: TGTGCCAGCGTAGCCGCCAGCAGACTCACAGATACGCAGTATTTT. Protein sequence: CASVAASRLTDTQYF.

J is TRBJ2-2 and V is TRBV3-1, with D perhaps matching TRBD2 (5 bases). Trimming shortened V by 0 bases and J by 0 bases, and 8 bases separated the two germline ends. Looked up from germline, CDR1 is LGHDT and CDR2 is YNNKEL (reference sequence). The CDR3 sequence is 16 residues long. CDR3 sequence (DNA): TGTGCCAGCAGCCAAGAGAGACTATCGAACACCGGGGAGCTGTTTTTT. Its translation is CASSQERLSNTGELFF.

This clonotype was picked up a small number of times. The gene calls are TRBV5-1 and TRBJ1-6; D is unclear. The CDR3 length is 14 residues. V lost 0 bases to trimming and J lost 6 bases, with 7 bases between them. Germline V gives CDR1 SGHRS, CDR2 YFSETQ. This chain's CDR3 is CASSLESSNSPLHF. Here the CDR3 DNA reads TGCGCCAGCAGCTTGGAGTCGAGTAATTCACCCCTCCACTTT.

This clonotype was observed at least ten times. The gene calls are TRBV4-3 and TRBJ2-4; D gene unclear. CDR1 is LGHNA, CDR2 YSLEER, per germline. Trimming took off 0 bases at V and 7 bases at J, with 13 bases between the two ends. This CDR3 spans 15 amino acids. CDR3 loop: CASSQDTGASNIQYF. The CDR3, as DNA: TGCGCCAGCAGCCAAGATACGGGTGCGTCCAACATTCAGTACTTC.

The CDR3 region is CASSQRTGRIRDSPLHF. CDR3 DNA: TGTGCCAGCAGCCAACGGACAGGGCGTATAAGGGATTCACCCCTCCACTTT. The rearrangement uses TRBV4-2 and TRBJ1-6; 8 nucleotides line up with TRBD1. Losses at the gene ends were 2 bases for V and 8 bases for J; bases not matched to a gene: 11. CDR1 is LGHNA and CDR2 is YNFKEQ in the germline V gene. The CDR3 runs 17 residues.

This chain connects TRBV6-5 to TRBJ2-7; D might be TRBD2 (5 bases). Germline V CDR1 and CDR2: MNHEY, SVGAGI. This CDR3 contains 12 residues. The germline V and J ends were trimmed by 5 bases and 6 bases, with 11 bases remaining between them. The CDR3 loop is CASSQRVGEQYF. DNA of the CDR3: TGTGCCAGCAGTCAGAGGGTCGGCGAGCAGTACTTC.

The chain uses TRBV19 and TRBJ1-2, with D hard to call. CDR3 length: 13 amino acids. CDR1 and CDR2 (germline): LNHDA, SQIVND (reference sequence). The V end lost 0 bases, the J end lost 6 bases, and 8 bases lay between the germline ends. CDR3 coding DNA: TGTGCCAGTAGTATAGAGCGGGGAGATGGCTACACCTTC. It yields the protein CASSIERGDGYTF.

The chain combines TRBV15 with TRBJ2-7, with 10 bases that match TRBD2. V trimming: 3 bases; J trimming: 7 bases; junction bases outside the gene matches: 3. Germline V gives CDR1 LNHNV, CDR2 YYDKDF (reference sequence). This CDR3 is 13 amino acids long. CDR3 sequence reads: CATSSGLAAEQYF. CDR3 sequence (DNA): TGTGCCACCAGCAGCGGACTAGCGGCTGAGCAGTACTTC. Combining the CDR3 with reference TRBV15 and TRBJ2-7 gives the whole variable domain DAMVIQNPRYQVTQFGKPVTLSCSQTLNHNVMYWYQQKSSQAPKLLFHYYDKDFNNEADTPDNFQSRRPNTSFCFLDIRSPGLGDTAMYLCATSSGLAAEQYFGPGTRLTVT.

The V call is TRBV9, the J call TRBJ2-3; D gene unclear. Germline CDR1 reads SGDLS; CDR2 reads YYNGEE. The ends were cut back, 2 bases at V and 1 base at J, with 5 bases in the middle. The CDR3 length is 13 residues. CDR3 DNA: TGTGCCAGCAGCGTTGGTCGCACAGATACGCAGTATTTT. Its translation is CASSVGRTDTQYF.

This clonotype appeared many times. The genes are TRBV7-2 and TRBJ2-1; no clear D. V was shortened by 5 bases and J by 3 bases, with 17 bases between the two germline ends. In germline, CDR1 is SGHTA, CDR2 FQGNSA. This CDR3 has 16 residues. Written as DNA, the CDR3 is TGTGCCAGCAGCCCCGAGATGAGCACTCGCTACAATGAGCAGTTCTTC. The encoded protein is CASSPEMSTRYNEQFF.

V gene TRBV18 combines with J gene TRBJ1-5, with TRBD1 as a possible D gene (5 bases). Germline-derived CDR1 and CDR2 are KGHSH and LQKENI. The CDR3 consists of 14 residues. Trimming pared 8 bases from V and 6 bases from J, leaving 17 bases between. For the CDR3, the DNA is TGTGCCAGCACCACAGGAGGGGTATCTCAGCCCCAGCATTTT. It encodes CASTTGGVSQPQHF.

The rearrangement links TRBV7-9 to TRBJ2-3; D could derive from TRBD1 or TRBD2 (5 bases each). Germline V gene sequence: CDR1 SEHNR, CDR2 FQNEAQ (reference sequence). V was clipped by 3 bases and J by 4 bases, with 14 bases between them. The length of the CDR3 is 15 residues. The DNA of the CDR3 is TGTGCCAGCAGCTTTGAGCCCCGGGACCCAGATACGCAGTATTTT. The encoded protein is CASSFEPRDPDTQYF.

At least ten counts were recorded for this clonotype. This chain uses TRBV28 with TRBJ2-7; 7 nucleotides line up with TRBD2. Germline V lookup: CDR1 MDHEN, CDR2 SYDVKM. Losses at the gene ends were 5 bases for V and 2 bases for J; bases not matched to a gene: 0. CDR3 size: 12 residues. Here the CDR3 DNA reads TGTGCCAGCAGTAGCGGGACCTACGAGCAGTACTTC. Protein product: CASSSGTYEQYF.

J is TRBJ2-3 and V is TRBV28; D may be TRBD2 (6 bases). The V end was cut by 8 bases, the J end by 0 bases, with 12 bases between. The CDR3 extends over 14 amino acids. From germline, CDR1 is MDHEN and CDR2 SYDVKM. The CDR3 loop is CASWRGGSTDTQYF. Written as DNA, the CDR3 is TGTGCCAGCTGGAGGGGAGGCAGCACAGATACGCAGTATTTT.

This clonotype was counted ten times or more. This sequence joins TRBV28 and TRBJ2-1; unclear D gene. The germline V gene has CDR1 MDHEN and CDR2 SYDVKM. The CDR3 contains 12 residues. V lost 7 bases, J lost 6 bases, and 10 bases lay in between. CDR3 amino acids: CASTQAANEQFF. CDR3 sequence (DNA): TGTGCCAGCACCCAGGCAGCCAATGAGCAGTTCTTC.

This clonotype has only a few counts. The gene calls are TRBV3-1 and TRBJ2-4; maybe TRBD2 (5 bases). Trimming took off 1 base at V and 4 bases at J, with 11 bases between the two ends. This CDR3 is 15 amino acids long. Germline V lookup: CDR1 LGHDT, CDR2 YNNKEL (reference sequence). CDR3 nucleotide sequence: TGTGCCAGCAGCCAAGGGGAGCGGTCAAAAAACATTCAGTACTTC. This encodes CASSQGERSKNIQYF.

Ten or more counts support this clonotype. The gene calls are TRBV20-1 and TRBJ1-1; the D is unclear. The CDR3 spans 13 residues. The V gene's germline CDR1 is DFQATT and CDR2 SNEGSKA (reference sequence). Trimming stripped 3 bases from V and 1 base from J, with 9 bases between. This CDR3 reads CSARGVPNTEAFF. Written as DNA, the CDR3 is TGCAGTGCTAGGGGTGTCCCGAACACTGAAGCTTTCTTT.

Notes on this clonotype: A read error may explain this, as a much larger clone is one base away. The chain carries TRBV5-1 and TRBJ2-7; 7 bases fit TRBD2. Per germline, CDR1 SGHRS and CDR2 YFSETQ. The CDR3 contains 15 residues. V lost 4 bases to trimming and J lost 0 bases; unmatched junction nucleotides: 7. The CDR3 region is CASSRTWDYSYEQYF. As DNA, the CDR3 is TGCGCCAGCAGCCGCACATGGGACTACTCCTACGAGCAGTACTTC.

Regarding this clonotype: Its ends do not fully match the called genes, so a read error is possible. J is TRBJ1-5 and V is TRBV6-5; unclear D gene. The CDR3 totals 15 residues. Germline V lookup: CDR1 MNHEY, CDR2 SVGAGI. The CDR3 spells CTSSYSAGSNQPQHF. CDR3 DNA sequence: TGTACCAGCAGTTACTCGGCAGGAAGCAATCAGCCCCAGCATTTT.

This clonotype was counted between two and nine times. The CDR3 bases are TGTGCCAGCAGCGTAGCTACAACAGGGGAGACCCAGTACTTC. Amino acid sequence: CASSVATTGETQYF. The chain couples TRBV9 to TRBJ2-5; D possibly corresponds to TRBD1 (6 bases). V lost 0 bases and J 5 bases, leaving 11 bases between the germline ends. The CDR3 has 14 amino acids. Per germline, CDR1 SGDLS and CDR2 YYNGEE.

This clonotype came up many times. The rearrangement joins TRBV18 to TRBJ2-3; possibly TRBD1 or TRBD2 for D (5 bases each). CDR3 length equals 12 residues. V was pared by 9 bases and J by 5 bases, with 12 bases between. Per germline, CDR1 KGHSH and CDR2 LQKENI. The CDR3 DNA reads TGTGCCAGTCTCCGGGACGGAGATACGCAGTATTTT. Translation: CASLRDGDTQYF.

The V and J genes are TRBV11-2 and TRBJ1-1, with D perhaps matching TRBD1 (5 bases). The germline V gene encodes CDR1 SGHAT and CDR2 FQNNGV. The CDR3 extends over 14 amino acids. With 2 bases removed from V and 7 bases from J, the gap between germline ends came to 14 bases. The CDR3 bases are TGTGCCAGCAGCTTATTGAACGGGGACGGTGAAGCTTTCTTT. Protein sequence: CASSLLNGDGEAFF. Using reference TRBV11-2 and TRBJ1-1 for the parts outside the CDR3, the full variable domain is EAGVAQSPRYKIIEKRQSVAFWCNPISGHATLYWYQQILGQGPKLLIQFQNNGVVDDSQLPKDRFSAERLKGVDSTLKIQPAKLEDSAVYLCASSLLNGDGEAFFGQGTRLTVV.

At least ten counts were recorded for this clonotype. The V gene is TRBV12-5, the J gene TRBJ2-1; TRBD2 agrees at 7 bases. This CDR3 spans 17 amino acids. V was pared by 4 bases and J by 4 bases, with 13 bases of the junction left unmatched. Germline loops: CDR1 LGHNT, CDR2 FRNRAP. The CDR3 sequence: CASGSPGSSAGYNEQFF. In nucleotides, the CDR3 is TGTGCTAGTGGTTCCCCCGGATCGTCAGCGGGGTACAATGAGCAGTTCTTC. Full variable domain (missing parts from reference TRBV12-5 and TRBJ2-1): DARVTQTPRHKVTEMGQEVTMRCQPILGHNTVFWYRQTMMQGLELLAYFRNRAPLDDSGMPKDRFSAEMPDATLATLKIQPSEPRDSAVYFCASGSPGSSAGYNEQFFGPGTRLTVL.

This clonotype has at least ten counts. The rearrangement joins TRBV3-1 to TRBJ2-3, with D unresolved. Germline V gene data show CDR1 as LGHDT and CDR2 as YNNKEL (reference sequence). V was cut by 2 bases and J by 2 bases, with 8 bases left in between. CDR3 length: 14 residues. CDR3 sequence reads: CASSQTVFTDTQYF. CDR3 nucleotides: TGTGCCAGCAGCCAAACAGTTTTCACAGATACGCAGTATTTT.

As to this clonotype: A read error may explain this, as a much larger clone is one base away. The chain is built from TRBV12-5 and TRBJ1-2; no clear D. The V gene's germline CDR1 is LGHNT and CDR2 FRNRAP. The CDR3 runs to 14 residues. CDR3 nucleotide sequence: TGTGCTTGTGGTTTGGAGGTCTTAGGCTATGGCTACACCTTC. Its translation: CACGLEVLGYGYTF.

CDR3 nucleotide sequence: TGTGCCAGCAGTCCGACTAGAATTTACGAGCAGTACTTC. Residues: CASSPTRIYEQYF. The chain joins TRBV27 to TRBJ2-7, with a tentative D call TRBD2 (6 bases). Trimming shortened V by 5 bases and J by 4 bases, and 12 bases separated the two germline ends. The germline gives CDR1 MNHEY, CDR2 SMNVEV (reference sequence). The CDR3 consists of 13 residues.